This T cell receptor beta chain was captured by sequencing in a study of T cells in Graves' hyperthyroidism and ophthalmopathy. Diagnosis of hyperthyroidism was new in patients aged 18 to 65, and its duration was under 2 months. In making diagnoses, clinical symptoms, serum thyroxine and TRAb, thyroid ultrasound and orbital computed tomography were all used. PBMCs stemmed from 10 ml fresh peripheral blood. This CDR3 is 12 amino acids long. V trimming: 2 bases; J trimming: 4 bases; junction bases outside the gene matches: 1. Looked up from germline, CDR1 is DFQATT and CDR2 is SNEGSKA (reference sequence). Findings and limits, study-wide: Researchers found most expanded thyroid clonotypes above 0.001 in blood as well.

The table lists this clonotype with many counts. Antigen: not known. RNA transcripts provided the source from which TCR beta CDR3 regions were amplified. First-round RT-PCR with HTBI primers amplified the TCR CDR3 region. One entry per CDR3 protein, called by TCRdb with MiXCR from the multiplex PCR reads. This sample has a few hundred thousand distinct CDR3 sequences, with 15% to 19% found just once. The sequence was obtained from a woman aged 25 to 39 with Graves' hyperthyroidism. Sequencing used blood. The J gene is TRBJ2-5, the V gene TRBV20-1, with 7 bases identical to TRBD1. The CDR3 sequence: CSARSGGETQYF. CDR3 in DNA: TGCAGTGCTAGATCAGGGGGAGAGACCCAGTACTTC.